The clone carrying this TCR beta chain occurred a few times. The data originate from a study of response to subunit inactivated influenza vaccine. TCRdb reanalysed the RT-PCR reads using MiXCR and keeps one entry per CDR3 protein. The repertoire holds 500,000 to 700,000 distinct CDR3 sequences, with under 30% as singletons. CDR1 MGHRA and CDR2 YSYEKL come from the germline V gene. This CDR3 comprises 16 residues. The V segment lost 2 bases and the J segment 8 bases; nucleotides outside the gene matches: 14. The sample was also reused in another study, on T cells expressing NK-cell markers. That paper adds: It was by 5'RACE template switching with UMIs that TCR beta cDNA was made.

The material sequenced was CD4+ T cells sorted from PBMCs, taken 11 to 12 days after vaccination. The sequence derives from a middle-aged man who received an inactivated influenza vaccine. This chain uses TRBV4-1 with TRBJ1-2, with TRBD1 matching 7 bases. The CDR3 protein is CASSQTPDRRIGGYTF. The CDR3 coding sequence is TGCGCCAGCAGCCAAACCCCGGACAGGAGGATAGGAGGCTACACCTTC.